The 18 T cell receptor beta chains below come from one sample, sequenced in a study of cytomegalovirus exposure and HLA in healthy donors. In the PCR, 60 Vbeta and 13 Jbeta primers were used. Clones were read by immunoSEQ multiplex PCR, and TCRdb kept only the in-frame ones, dropping some. The data show about 110,000 clones, and the top ten clones hold under 0.7%. Sequencing was carried out using PBMCs. The receptors originated from a man aged 50-60 years in good health and CMV-seronegative.

This chain links TRBV14 with TRBJ1-2, with 12 bases that match TRBD1. Germline loops: CDR1 SGHDN, CDR2 FVKESK. The V and J ends lost 5 bases and 11 bases, in that order; junction bases with no gene match: 9. The CDR3 covers 14 residues. The CDR3: CASSKGGDRGRYTF. Written as DNA, the CDR3 is TGTGCCAGCAGCAAGGGCGGGGACAGGGGGCGATACACCTTC.

The V and J genes are TRBV4-3 and TRBJ2-3; TRBD2 might be the D (5 bases). The CDR3 extends over 14 amino acids. Germline CDR1 LGHNA, CDR2 YSLEER. Trimming pared 3 bases from V and 4 bases from J, leaving 11 bases between. The CDR3 loop reads CASSQGTGADTQYF. CDR3 nucleotide sequence: TGCGCCAGCAGCCAGGGAACCGGGGCAGATACGCAGTATTTT.

V is TRBV19 and J is TRBJ2-5; the match to TRBD1 covers 8 bases. The V gene end was trimmed by 9 bases and the J gene end by 2 bases; junction bases not matched to a gene: 11. From germline, CDR1 is LNHDA and CDR2 SQIVND (reference sequence). This CDR3 comprises 15 residues. The CDR3 protein is CASAVLDRGQETQYF. DNA for the CDR3: TGTGCCAGCGCCGTCCTAGACAGGGGACAAGAGACCCAGTACTTC.

This rearrangement joins TRBV7-8 to TRBJ2-7, with 10 bases identical to TRBD2. V dropped 3 bases and J dropped 7; count of bases not matched to a gene: 3. The CDR3 sequence is 13 residues long. The V gene's germline CDR1 is SGHVS and CDR2 FQNEAQ. CDR3 residues: CASSLSGRGEQYF. Written as DNA, the CDR3 is TGTGCCAGCAGCTTGAGCGGGAGGGGAGAGCAGTACTTC.

CDR3 in DNA: TGTGCCAGCAGGACAGGGATTATCAGCGTTGCTGAAGCTTTCTTT. Its translation is CASRTGIISVAEAFF. The chain employs TRBV5-8 and TRBJ1-1; TRBD1 matches 7 bases. V shed 5 bases and J 6 bases; nucleotides not matched to a gene: 13. The CDR3 extends over 15 amino acids. Germline V gene sequence: CDR1 SGHTS, CDR2 YDEGEE.

The CDR3 region has the DNA TGTGCCAGTAGTAACGACAGGGCAGGAGTCGAAAAACTGTTTTTT. Amino acids: CASSNDRAGVEKLFF. The chain links TRBV19 to TRBJ1-4; 7 bases line up with TRBD1. Germline V gene sequence: CDR1 LNHDA, CDR2 SQIVND (reference sequence). Trimming at V came to 4 bases and at J to 8 bases, leaving 10 bases not matched to a gene. The CDR3 length is 15 residues.

The V gene is TRBV7-9, the J gene TRBJ1-1, with unresolved D. Looked up from germline, CDR1 is SEHNR and CDR2 is FQNEAQ (reference sequence). V was cut by 5 bases and J by 1 base, with 8 bases left in between. The CDR3 loop spans 13 amino acids. CDR3 loop: CASSRGKNTEAFF. The CDR3 DNA sequence: TGTGCCAGCAGCCGAGGAAAGAACACTGAAGCTTTCTTT.

The rearrangement links TRBV27 to TRBJ2-7, with a tentative D call TRBD1 (5 bases). This CDR3 region has 16 residues. The germline V gene encodes CDR1 MNHEY and CDR2 SMNVEV (reference sequence). V was cut by 3 bases and J by 0 bases, with 15 bases left in between. CDR3 in amino acids: CASSLNAPTASYEQYF. DNA of the CDR3: TGTGCCAGCAGTTTGAACGCCCCGACAGCCTCCTACGAGCAGTACTTC.

The V and J genes are TRBV10-3 and TRBJ2-7, with 7 bases that match TRBD1. V trimming: 4 bases; J trimming: 2 bases; junction bases outside the gene matches: 8. This CDR3 has 15 residues. Germline V gives CDR1 ENHRY, CDR2 SYGVKD. The CDR3 DNA sequence: TGTGCCATCAGTGGGGCTAGACAGGGAACCTACGAGCAGTACTTC. It encodes CAISGARQGTYEQYF.

V is TRBV10-3 and J is TRBJ1-1; weak D call: TRBD1 (5 bases). Germline CDR1 and CDR2: ENHRY and SYGVKD. Trimming removed 0 bases at V and 0 bases at J, with 8 bases between. This CDR3 has 15 amino acids. As DNA, the CDR3 is TGTGCCATCAGTGAGTCGTCCAGGGTGAACACTGAAGCTTTCTTT. Translated, it gives CAISESSRVNTEAFF.

This chain joins TRBV9 and TRBJ2-1, with TRBD2 matching over 7 bases. The germline gives CDR1 SGDLS, CDR2 YYNGEE. Trimming cost V 0 bases and J 4 bases; bases outside gene matches: 7. The CDR3 length is 16 residues. The CDR3 nucleotides read TGTGCCAGCAGCGTAGTGGCGGGAGTAATGTACAATGAGCAGTTCTTC. Encoded protein: CASSVVAGVMYNEQFF.

V usage is TRBV7-9 and J usage is TRBJ2-3, with 12 bases lining up with TRBD2. CDR3 length: 17 residues. V gave up 5 bases and J gave up 0 bases; unmatched junction bases: 6. Germline loops: CDR1 SEHNR, CDR2 FQNEAQ (reference sequence). In DNA, the CDR3 is TGTGCCAGCAGCCCAGACCTAGCGGGGGGGAGCACAGATACGCAGTATTTT. This codes for CASSPDLAGGSTDTQYF.

The chain carries TRBV6-5 and TRBJ2-7, with 7 bases fitting TRBD2. This CDR3 spans 15 amino acids. Germline V CDR1 and CDR2: MNHEY, SVGAGI. J was trimmed by 3 bases and V by 6 bases; bases with no gene match: 11. In DNA form, the CDR3 reads TGTGCCAGCAGCCGCCTTGGAGCGGGGTTCTACGAGCAGTACTTC. Residues: CASSRLGAGFYEQYF.

The V gene is TRBV5-4, the J gene TRBJ2-5; D possibly corresponds to TRBD1 (5 bases). The germline V and J ends were trimmed by 1 base and 5 bases, with 21 bases remaining between them. CDR1 is SGHNT and CDR2 is YYREEE in the germline V gene (reference sequence). This CDR3 has 17 residues. CDR3 nucleotide sequence: TGTGCCAGCAGCTTGACAGGTCGGAGTCGAGACGCGGAGACCCAGTACTTC. Its translation: CASSLTGRSRDAETQYF.

The chain combines TRBV5-1 with TRBJ2-1, with 7 positions matching TRBD2. The germline V gene has CDR1 SGHRS and CDR2 YFSETQ. This CDR3 comprises 16 residues. With V trimmed by 2 bases and J by 3 bases, 8 bases remained unmatched. Written as DNA, the CDR3 is TGCGCCAGCAGCTTTTCGGCGGGAGCGGACTACAATGAGCAGTTCTTC. Translated: CASSFSAGADYNEQFF. Full variable domain (outside the CDR3, taken from reference TRBV5-1 and TRBJ2-1): KAGVTQTPRYLIKTRGQQVTLSCSPISGHRSVSWYQQTPGQGLQFLFEYFSETQRNKGNFPGRFSGRQFSNSRSEMNVSTLELGDSALYLCASSFSAGADYNEQFFGPGTRLTVL.

The rearrangement uses TRBV30 and TRBJ2-5, with TRBD1 matching over 10 bases. The CDR3 contains 13 residues. J lost 4 bases, V lost 3 bases, and 2 bases had no gene match. Per the germline V gene, CDR1 is GTSNPN and CDR2 is SVGIG (reference sequence). The DNA for the CDR3 is TGTGCCTGGAGCGACAGGGGGCGAGAGACCCAGTACTTC. Translation: CAWSDRGRETQYF.

This chain uses TRBV9 with TRBJ1-2; the D gene is possibly TRBD1 (6 bases). Looked up from germline, CDR1 is SGDLS and CDR2 is YYNGEE. Trimming left V 0 bases short and J 7 bases short, with 16 bases between. The CDR3 is made up of 15 amino acids. The CDR3 here is CASSVEGRGEVGYTF. The CDR3 region has the DNA TGTGCCAGCAGCGTAGAGGGCAGGGGTGAGGTTGGCTACACCTTC.

The chain carries TRBV6-1 and TRBJ1-6; 9 nucleotides align to TRBD1. Germline lookup yields CDR1 MNHNS and CDR2 SASEGT. The CDR3 sequence is 15 residues long. J gave up 10 bases and V 7 bases, and 11 bases lay outside the gene matches. The CDR3 DNA reads TGTGCCAGCAAAGACCCGACAGGGGGATTCTCACCCCTCCACTTT. This codes for CASKDPTGGFSPLHF.